The 18 T cell receptor beta chains in this list originate from one sample, sequenced in a study of cytomegalovirus exposure and HLA in healthy donors (dated by TCRdb to the late 2010s). The library was prepared using the immunoSEQ multiplex PCR assay. For the multiplex PCR, a mixture combining 60 forward primers for TCR Vbeta segments and 13 reverse primers for TCR Jbeta segments was used. TCRdb re-hosts the immuneACCESS table, in-frame sequences only. Its copies lack some clones; in the studies checked, an unresolved V gene accounts for under half of them, and the cause for the rest is not known. The sample table shows about 100,000 clones, and 60% to 85% are seen once. Of the sample, around 9.3% is held by the ten largest clones. Sequenced sample: PBMCs. These receptors were collected from a man aged 50-60 years in good health and CMV-seronegative.

This clone was recorded only once. The chain couples TRBV19 to TRBJ2-1; TRBD2 might be the D (5 bases). The CDR3 is made up of 11 amino acids. The germline V and J ends were trimmed by 10 bases and 10 bases, with 14 bases remaining between them. In germline, CDR1 is LNHDA, CDR2 SQIVND (reference sequence). The CDR3 loop is CATYWEREQFF. In DNA form, the CDR3 reads TGTGCCACCTATTGGGAGCGGGAGCAGTTCTTC.

The gene calls are TRBV29-1 and TRBJ2-7; weak D call: TRBD1 (5 bases). The germline V gene has CDR1 SQVTM and CDR2 ANQGSEA. The length of the CDR3 is 13 residues. The V and J ends lost 6 bases and 1 base respectively, with 13 bases between them. The CDR3 coding sequence is TGCAGCGTCCTCACAGGCTGGTCCTACGAGCAGTACTTC. This encodes CSVLTGWSYEQYF.

The V call is TRBV12-5, the J call TRBJ2-1; 12 bases map to TRBD2. CDR1 is LGHNT, CDR2 FRNRAP, per germline. CDR3 length: 15 amino acids. Germline trimming cut 6 bases from V and 4 bases from J; bases unmatched to any gene: 4. CDR3 DNA: TGTGCTAGTGGGTTTGGACTAGCGGGGTACAATGAGCAGTTCTTC. Its protein is CASGFGLAGYNEQFF.

This clone was observed a single time. V usage is TRBV6-6 and J usage is TRBJ2-7, with TRBD2 matching 14 bases. The CDR3 length is 15 residues. Trimming removed 5 bases from V and 6 bases from J; junction bases left unmatched: 6. In germline, CDR1 is MNHNY, CDR2 SVGAGI (reference sequence). Written as DNA, the CDR3 is TGTGCCAGCAGTCCCCCGGGACTAGCGGGAGTCGAGCAGTACTTC. Protein: CASSPPGLAGVEQYF.

The V call is TRBV12-5, the J call TRBJ2-3; TRBD2 is a possible D gene (5 bases). Germline loops: CDR1 LGHNT, CDR2 FRNRAP. V gave up 4 bases and J gave up 6 bases, with 14 bases separating them. This CDR3 spans 14 amino acids. The CDR3 region is CASGSEGHGDTQYF. The CDR3 nucleotides read TGTGCTAGTGGTTCTGAGGGTCATGGGGATACGCAGTATTTT.

The chain employs TRBV4-2 and TRBJ1-2, with 9 bases matching TRBD1. The CDR3 contains 16 residues. Germline CDR1 is LGHNA and CDR2 is YNFKEQ. The V and J ends lost 0 bases and 2 bases, in that order; junction bases with no gene match: 4. Here the CDR3 reads CASSQDHGQGNYGYTF. The CDR3 bases are TGTGCCAGCAGCCAAGATCACGGACAGGGGAACTATGGCTACACCTTC.

In this sample, this clone turned up a few times. This chain uses TRBV2 with TRBJ1-4; 10 nucleotides line up with TRBD1. Germline lookup yields CDR1 SNHLY and CDR2 FYNNEI. The CDR3 contains 16 residues. V was pared by 7 bases and J by 8 bases, with 13 bases of the junction left unmatched. The CDR3 protein is CASTGQGNFAGEKLFF. The CDR3 nucleotides are TGTGCCAGCACGGGACAGGGGAATTTCGCTGGGGAAAAACTGTTTTTT.

The chain recombines TRBV6-1 with TRBJ2-1; 7 bases are a match to TRBD2. Germline CDR1 is MNHNS and CDR2 is SASEGT. CDR3 length: 16 residues. J gave up 5 bases and V 4 bases, and 11 bases lay outside the gene matches. This CDR3 reads CASSAPTGRPDNEQFF. CDR3 bases: TGTGCCAGCAGTGCCCCTACCGGGAGGCCCGACAATGAGCAGTTCTTC.

The chain combines TRBV30 with TRBJ1-2; 7 bases align to TRBD1. With V trimmed by 0 bases and J by 5 bases, 3 bases remained unmatched. Germline CDR1 GTSNPN, CDR2 SVGIG (reference sequence). The CDR3 length is 13 residues. The CDR3 loop is CAWSVGTEYGYTF. The CDR3 DNA reads as TGTGCCTGGAGTGTGGGGACAGAATATGGCTACACCTTC. The full variable domain, its missing parts supplied by reference TRBV30 and TRBJ1-2, is SQTIHQWPATLVQPVGSPLSLECTVEGTSNPNLYWYRQAAGRGLQLLFYSVGIGQISSEVPQNLSASRPQDRQFILSSKKLLLSDSGFYLCAWSVGTEYGYTFGSGTRLTVV.

V is TRBV10-3 and J is TRBJ1-2; unclear D gene. Germline loops: CDR1 ENHRY, CDR2 SYGVKD. The CDR3 spans 15 residues. V dropped 3 bases and J dropped 6 bases, with 17 bases sitting between them. The CDR3 sequence: CAISERQEADHGYTF. CDR3 DNA sequence: TGTGCCATCAGTGAAAGGCAAGAGGCAGATCATGGCTACACCTTC.

The J gene is TRBJ1-6, the V gene TRBV27; D is unclear. The CDR3 is made up of 10 amino acids. V lost 6 bases to trimming and J lost 12 bases, with 6 bases between them. Germline V lookup: CDR1 MNHEY, CDR2 SMNVEV (reference sequence). The chain's CDR3 is CASSRQPLHF. The CDR3 bases are TGTGCCAGCAGCAGGCAACCCCTCCACTTT.

The genes are TRBV9 and TRBJ1-4; D gene unclear. The CDR3 runs to 14 residues. V lost 0 bases and J lost 7, with 10 bases in between. Germline CDR1 SGDLS, CDR2 YYNGEE. CDR3 amino acids: CASSVDGEGEKLFF. The CDR3 DNA reads TGTGCCAGCAGCGTAGACGGGGAGGGTGAAAAACTGTTTTTT. The variable domain in full, with the rest retrieved from reference TRBV9 and TRBJ1-4, is DSGVTQTPKHLITATGQRVTLRCSPRSGDLSVYWYQQSLDQGLQFLIQYYNGEERAKGNILERFSAQQFPDLHSELNLSSLELGDSALYFCASSVDGEGEKLFFGSGTQLSVL.

The rearrangement uses TRBV28 and TRBJ2-7, with D perhaps TRBD2 (5 bases). The V end lost 8 bases, the J end lost 0 bases, and 8 bases lay between the germline ends. The length of the CDR3 is 12 residues. CDR1 and CDR2 from the germline V gene are MDHEN and SYDVKM. The CDR3 DNA reads TGTGCCAGCCGAGGGAGCTCCTACGAGCAGTACTTC. This translates into CASRGSSYEQYF.

The chain recombines TRBV9 with TRBJ1-2, with D possibly TRBD1 on 6 matching bases. CDR3 size: 15 residues. V lost 3 bases and J 4 bases, leaving 16 bases between the germline ends. The germline CDR1 and CDR2 sequences are SGDLS and YYNGEE. The CDR3 bases are TGTGCCAGCAGCGATGGACCGGGACAAGGCTATGGCTACACCTTC. This sequence encodes CASSDGPGQGYGYTF.

The chain couples TRBV5-1 to TRBJ2-5, with D perhaps TRBD1 (5 bases). The ends were cut back, 7 bases at V and 4 bases at J, with 14 bases in the middle. This CDR3 spans 13 amino acids. CDR1 and CDR2 from the germline V gene are SGHRS and YFSETQ. As DNA, the CDR3 is TGCGCCAGCCAAGTTAGGGGTCGAGAGACCCAGTACTTC. Translation: CASQVRGRETQYF.

This clone was counted once. V and J are TRBV7-7 and TRBJ2-2; tentative D call: TRBD2 (6 bases). The V gene lost 3 bases and the J gene lost 4 bases, with 9 bases spanning the gap. Germline V gene lookup returns CDR1 SSHAT and CDR2 FNYEAQ (reference sequence). CDR3 length equals 14 residues. The CDR3: CASSLLASTGELFF. The DNA for the CDR3 is TGTGCCAGCAGCTTGCTAGCGAGCACCGGGGAGCTGTTTTTT.

The rearrangement joins TRBV11-3 to TRBJ2-7; possibly TRBD2 for D (5 bases). The CDR3 contains 14 residues. Trimming took 0 bases from V and 3 from J, leaving 9 bases between them. Germline lookup yields CDR1 SGHNT and CDR2 YENEEA. Written as DNA, the CDR3 is TGTGCCAGCAGCTTAGACGGGGAACGCTACGAGCAGTACTTC. As protein: CASSLDGERYEQYF.

The chain links TRBV7-9 to TRBJ2-2, with 8 bases lining up with TRBD2. The CDR3 spans 15 residues. Germline lookup yields CDR1 SEHNR and CDR2 FQNEAQ (reference sequence). V lost 5 bases and J lost 5; bases outside the gene matches: 7. This chain's CDR3 is CASSPSGSFTGELFF. CDR3 bases: TGTGCCAGCAGCCCGAGCGGGAGCTTTACCGGGGAGCTGTTTTTT.